The TCR beta chain described here comes from a study of control samples from healthy donors and cancer patients. Libraries were prepared by immunoSEQ multiplex PCR; TCRdb keeps only in-frame clonotypes and omits some of them. The profile covers fewer than 95,000 clones, with 91% appearing a single time and 15% to 17% taken by the ten largest. This CDR3 contains 13 residues. V lost 7 bases to trimming and J lost 3 bases, with 11 bases between them. Germline CDR1 and CDR2: KGHDR and SFDVKD. The chain joins TRBV24-1 to TRBJ1-2; a possible D gene is TRBD1 (6 bases). The specimen was blood. This TCR derives from a man aged 30 to 45 in good health. This CDR3 reads CATSRGVDYGYTF. In nucleotides, the CDR3 is TGTGCCACCAGCAGGGGAGTAGACTATGGCTACACCTTC.